In its sample, the clone carrying this TCR beta chain was seen a few times. The germline V gene encodes CDR1 LNHDA and CDR2 SQIVND (reference sequence). The CDR3 contains 15 residues. V was pared by 6 bases and J by 0 bases, with 12 bases between. The entry originates in a study of T cell changes during pregnancy in multiple sclerosis. Profiled with immunoSEQ multiplex PCR; TCRdb holds only in-frame clones, not every one. Of some 80,000 clones listed, roughly 92% are singletons. The gene calls are TRBV19 and TRBJ1-3; D not certain. The source was peripheral blood, collected in the first trimester of pregnancy. This receptor was taken from a female donor with multiple sclerosis, enrolled in a pregnancy study. The CDR3 loop is CASSLTSSSGNTIYF. CDR3 nucleotides: TGTGCCAGTAGCCTGACATCGAGCTCTGGAAACACCATATATTTT.